Sequencing of this TCR beta chain was carried out in a study of cytomegalovirus exposure and HLA in healthy donors. Study findings and constraints: Diagnosis of cytomegalovirus status made by the classifier reportedly showed high specificity and sensitivity.

Germline V gives CDR1 SGHRS, CDR2 YFSETQ. The V and J ends lost 0 bases and 2 bases respectively, with 10 bases between them. The CDR3 spans 15 residues. Details on this clone: Its antigen is unknown.

The PCR made use of 60 Vbeta and 13 Jbeta primers. TCRdb keeps only in-frame clones here, not all; method: immunoSEQ multiplex PCR. This sample has 99,000 or so clones; 70% to 80% occur once, and the top ten carry about 2.2%. This sequence originates from a man aged 25-45 years in good health and CMV-seronegative. The chain combines TRBV5-1 with TRBJ2-3; TRBD2 is a possible D gene (6 bases). The specimen was PBMCs. CDR3 residues: CASSLVGSPTDTQYF. CDR3 DNA: TGCGCCAGCAGCTTGGTCGGGAGCCCCACAGATACGCAGTATTTT.